This paragraph reports one T cell receptor (beta chain). It was with 60 Vbeta and 13 Jbeta primers that the PCR ran. Profiling relied on immunoSEQ multiplex PCR, and the TCRdb table lists in-frame clones only, not all of them. The repertoire holds 25,000 or so clones, with about four fifths as singletons. The data originate from a study of cytomegalovirus exposure and HLA in healthy donors. V gave up 3 bases and J gave up 8 bases, with 10 bases separating them. Germline loops: CDR1 SEHNR, CDR2 FQNEAQ (reference sequence). The CDR3 is 12 amino acids. V usage is TRBV7-9 and J usage is TRBJ1-1; D remains unclear. Sequencing was carried out using PBMCs. The sequence derives from a male donor in good health and CMV-seronegative. This CDR3 is CASSFGGHEAFF. Here the CDR3 DNA reads TGTGCCAGCAGCTTCGGAGGGCACGAAGCTTTCTTT.